This record looks at one TCR beta chain sequence and its context. The antigen remains undetermined. Data came from immunoSEQ multiplex PCR; TCRdb stores just in-frame clones and leaves some out. Among under 100,000 clones listed, over 85% were seen once. These data are taken from a study of cytomegalovirus exposure and HLA in healthy donors. Study results and caveats: That first-cohort TCR clusters tended to co-occur in the 130 or so validation repertoires was found in a later analysis. In vitro assays verified that a few CMV-associated chains recognized CMV antigens specifically.

Germline V gene lookup returns CDR1 SSHAT and CDR2 FNYEAQ (reference sequence). The CDR3 has 13 residues. Trimming stripped 6 bases from V and 1 base from J, with 7 bases between. Source material: PBMCs. This sequence joins TRBV7-7 and TRBJ1-5; D not resolved. The TCR originated in a woman between 18 and 29 years old in good health and CMV-seronegative. The CDR3 DNA follows: TGTGCCAGCAGTATTATCAGCAATCAGCCCCAGCATTTT. Residues: CASSIISNQPQHF.